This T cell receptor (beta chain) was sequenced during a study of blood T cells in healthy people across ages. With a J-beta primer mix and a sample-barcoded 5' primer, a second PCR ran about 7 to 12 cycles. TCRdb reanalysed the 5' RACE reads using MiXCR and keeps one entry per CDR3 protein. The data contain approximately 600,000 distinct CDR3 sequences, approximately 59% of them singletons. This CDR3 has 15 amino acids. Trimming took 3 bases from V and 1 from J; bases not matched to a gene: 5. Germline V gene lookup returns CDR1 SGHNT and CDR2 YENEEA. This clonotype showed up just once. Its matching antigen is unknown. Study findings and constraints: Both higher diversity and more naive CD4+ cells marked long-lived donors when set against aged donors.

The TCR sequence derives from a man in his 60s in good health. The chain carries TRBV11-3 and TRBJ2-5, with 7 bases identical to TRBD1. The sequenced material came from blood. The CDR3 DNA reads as TGTGCCAGCAGCTTGGGACAGCACCCCCAAGAGACCCAGTACTTC. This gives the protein CASSLGQHPQETQYF.